The clone carrying this TCR beta chain was picked up many times. Its matching antigen is unknown. It was uncontrolled infection, other autoimmune disease, pregnancy or lactation that excluded patients. Blood was drawn at first hyperthyroidism diagnosis, before any ophthalmopathy symptoms. The authors obtained PBMCs from 9 to 10 ml of fresh peripheral blood. This entry is derived from a study of T cells in Graves' hyperthyroidism and ophthalmopathy. General study findings and limits: Blood shared most expanded thyroid clonotypes above 0.001.

The CDR3 is made up of 13 amino acids. V was cut by 2 bases and J by 6 bases, with 11 bases left in between. Per the germline V gene, CDR1 is MNHNS and CDR2 is SASEGT. TCR beta CDR3 regions were amplified from RNA transcripts. The study used the HTBI primer set for a first-round RT-PCR of the TCR CDR3. TCRdb fed the multiplex PCR reads into MiXCR, producing one record per CDR3 protein. The data contain about 770,000 distinct CDR3 sequences, around 20% of them singletons. The sample was blood. This TCR derives from a woman in her forties or fifties with Graves' hyperthyroidism that later progressed to Graves' ophthalmopathy. This chain connects TRBV6-1 to TRBJ2-7; D is ambiguous. CDR3 sequence reads: CASSEITNIEQYF. In DNA form, the CDR3 reads TGTGCCAGCAGTGAAATCACGAACATCGAGCAGTACTTC.